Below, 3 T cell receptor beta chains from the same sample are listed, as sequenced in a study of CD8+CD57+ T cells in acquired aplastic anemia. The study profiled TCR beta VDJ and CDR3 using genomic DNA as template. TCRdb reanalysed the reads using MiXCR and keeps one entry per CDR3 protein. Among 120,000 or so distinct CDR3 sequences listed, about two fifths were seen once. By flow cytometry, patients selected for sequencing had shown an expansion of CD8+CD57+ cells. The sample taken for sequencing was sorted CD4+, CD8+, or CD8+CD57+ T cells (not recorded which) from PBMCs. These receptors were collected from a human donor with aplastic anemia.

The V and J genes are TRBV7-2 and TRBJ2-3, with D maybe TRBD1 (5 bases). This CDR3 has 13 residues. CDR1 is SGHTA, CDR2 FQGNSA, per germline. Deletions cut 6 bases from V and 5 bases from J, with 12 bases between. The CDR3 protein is CASSGAQGDTQYF. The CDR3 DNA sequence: TGTGCCAGCAGTGGGGCGCAGGGAGATACGCAGTATTTT. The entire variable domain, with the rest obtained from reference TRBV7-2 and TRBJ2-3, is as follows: GAGVSQSPSNKVTEKGKDVELRCDPISGHTALYWYRQSLGQGLEFLIYFQGNSAPDKSGLPSDRFSAERTGGSVSTLTIQRTQQEDSAVYLCASSGAQGDTQYFGPGTRLTVL.

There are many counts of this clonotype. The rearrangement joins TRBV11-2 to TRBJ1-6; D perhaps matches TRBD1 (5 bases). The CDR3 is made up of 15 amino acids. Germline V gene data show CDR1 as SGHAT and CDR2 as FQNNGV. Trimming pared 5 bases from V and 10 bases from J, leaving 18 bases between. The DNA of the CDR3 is TGTGCCAGCAGCCCGTTCGGGGCGGACGGGTCACCCCTCCACTTT. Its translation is CASSPFGADGSPLHF.

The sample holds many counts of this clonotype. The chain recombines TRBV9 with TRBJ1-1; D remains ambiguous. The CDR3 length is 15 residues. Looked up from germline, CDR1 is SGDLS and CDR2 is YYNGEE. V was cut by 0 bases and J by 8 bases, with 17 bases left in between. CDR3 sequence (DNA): TGTGCCAGCAGCGTAGCCCCGGCAGGTTCCACCGAAGCTTTCTTT. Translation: CASSVAPAGSTEAFF.